Listed below are T cell receptor beta chains from one sample, sequenced in a study of cytomegalovirus exposure and HLA in healthy donors. Sequencing was performed with immunoSEQ multiplex PCR; in TCRdb, only in-frame clones are kept and a portion is missing. This sample yields 150,000 to 200,000 clones, of which 60% to 85% are seen a single time; approximately 3% belongs to the top ten. The sequenced sample was PBMCs. The receptor source for this set is a woman between 45 and 65 years old in good health and CMV-seropositive. CDR3s include the opening cysteine and the closing phenylalanine or tryptophan. Each record gives: CDR3 protein, CDR3 DNA, clone size, J gene, D gene, V gene. The D gene is left open where the match is weak. Size is omitted from some rows. Given values are once, few, many or a class for expanded clones.

CDR3 protein: CASSLVGVSSYEQYF; CDR3 DNA: TGTGCCAGCAGCTTAGTCGGGGTTAGCTCCTACGAGCAGTACTTC; clone size: .; J gene: TRBJ2-7; D gene: .; V gene: TRBV7-2
CDR3 protein: CASSRFTGSTETQYF; CDR3 DNA: TGTGCCAGCAGTAGATTCACAGGGTCCACAGAGACCCAGTACTTC; clone size: few; J gene: TRBJ2-5; D gene: .; V gene: TRBV2
CDR3 protein: CASSQGSEFEQYF; CDR3 DNA: TGTGCCAGCAGCCAAGGGAGTGAGTTCGAGCAGTACTTC; clone size: .; J gene: TRBJ2-7; D gene: .; V gene: TRBV6-1
CDR3 protein: CASSPPGTGHYEQYF; CDR3 DNA: TGTGCCAGCTCACCCCCCGGGACAGGGCACTACGAGCAGTACTTC; clone size: .; J gene: TRBJ2-7; D gene: TRBD1; V gene: TRBV18
CDR3 protein: CASSYGLAGIPGELFF; CDR3 DNA: TGTGCCAGCAGTTACGGACTAGCGGGGATCCCCGGGGAGCTGTTTTTT; clone size: .; J gene: TRBJ2-2; D gene: TRBD2; V gene: TRBV6-5
CDR3 protein: CASSLSGRGSNYGYTF; CDR3 DNA: TGCGCCAGCAGCCTCTCCGGTCGCGGGTCTAACTATGGCTACACCTTC; clone size: few; J gene: TRBJ1-2; D gene: .; V gene: TRBV5-1
CDR3 protein: CASSAGTANYGYTF; CDR3 DNA: TGTGCCAGCAGCGCCGGGACAGCTAACTATGGCTACACCTTC; clone size: .; J gene: TRBJ1-2; D gene: TRBD1; V gene: TRBV9
CDR3 protein: CASSSGTSGGAIEQFF; CDR3 DNA: TGCGCCAGCAGCTCCGGGACTAGCGGGGGGGCAATTGAGCAGTTCTTC; clone size: few; J gene: TRBJ2-1; D gene: TRBD2; V gene: TRBV5-1
CDR3 protein: CASSFHRDRGGYTF; CDR3 DNA: TGTGCCAGCAGTTTCCACCGGGACAGGGGTGGCTACACCTTC; clone size: few; J gene: TRBJ1-2; D gene: TRBD1; V gene: TRBV27
CDR3 protein: CATEDRRGTGELFF; CDR3 DNA: TGTGCCACAGAGGACAGGCGAGGGACCGGGGAGCTGTTTTTT; clone size: few; J gene: TRBJ2-2; D gene: TRBD1; V gene: TRBV6-5
CDR3 protein: CASSETSGGTDTQYF; CDR3 DNA: TGTGCCAGCAGTGAGACTAGCGGGGGCACAGATACGCAGTATTTT; clone size: .; J gene: TRBJ2-3; D gene: TRBD2; V gene: TRBV6-4
CDR3 protein: CASSPPGQVGQPQHF; CDR3 DNA: TGTGCCAGCTCACCACCGGGGCAGGTTGGTCAGCCCCAGCATTTT; clone size: .; J gene: TRBJ1-5; D gene: .; V gene: TRBV18
CDR3 protein: CAWSVTGDQPQHF; CDR3 DNA: TGTGCCTGGAGTGTAACAGGAGATCAGCCCCAGCATTTT; clone size: once; J gene: TRBJ1-5; D gene: .; V gene: TRBV30
CDR3 protein: CASSSGLALFTGELFF; CDR3 DNA: TGTGCCAGCAGTTCAGGACTAGCCCTCTTCACCGGGGAGCTGTTTTTT; clone size: few; J gene: TRBJ2-2; D gene: TRBD2; V gene: TRBV27
CDR3 protein: CASSWSSSIGTENTEAFF; CDR3 DNA: TGTGCCAGCAGCTGGTCCTCTTCTATCGGGACAGAGAACACTGAAGCTTTCTTT; clone size: .; J gene: TRBJ1-1; D gene: TRBD1; V gene: TRBV5-4
CDR3 protein: CASSLGVSSYNSPLHF; CDR3 DNA: TGCGCCAGCAGCTTGGGTGTTAGCTCCTATAATTCACCCCTCCACTTT; clone size: .; J gene: TRBJ1-6; D gene: .; V gene: TRBV5-1
CDR3 protein: CASSYSRYSYEQYF; CDR3 DNA: TGTGCCAGCAGTTACTCGAGGTACTCCTACGAGCAGTACTTC; clone size: .; J gene: TRBJ2-7; D gene: .; V gene: TRBV6-5
CDR3 protein: CASSLSQGNYEQYF; CDR3 DNA: TGTGCCAGCAGTTTATCCCAGGGTAACTACGAGCAGTACTTC; clone size: .; J gene: TRBJ2-7; D gene: .; V gene: TRBV27
CDR3 protein: CASSLGRGTDTQYF; CDR3 DNA: TGTGCCAGCAGCCTGGGGCGGGGAACAGATACGCAGTATTTT; clone size: .; J gene: TRBJ2-3; D gene: .; V gene: TRBV5-4
CDR3 protein: CASSLVRRPGGGSTEAFF; CDR3 DNA: TGTGCCAGCAGCTTAGTGAGGCGACCAGGCGGGGGGTCCACTGAAGCTTTCTTT; clone size: few; J gene: TRBJ1-1; D gene: .; V gene: TRBV11-2
CDR3 protein: CASRARDTWNTEAFF; CDR3 DNA: TGTGCCAGCAGAGCGAGGGACACGTGGAACACTGAAGCTTTCTTT; clone size: .; J gene: TRBJ1-1; D gene: .; V gene: TRBV6-1
CDR3 protein: CASSLGQGIYEQYF; CDR3 DNA: TGTGCCAGCAGTTTAGGACAGGGGATATACGAGCAGTACTTC; clone size: .; J gene: TRBJ2-7; D gene: TRBD1; V gene: TRBV27
CDR3 protein: CASGLGPGHGYTF; CDR3 DNA: TGTGCTAGTGGTTTAGGGCCAGGGCATGGCTACACCTTC; clone size: .; J gene: TRBJ1-2; D gene: .; V gene: TRBV12-5
CDR3 protein: CASSESLYTEAFF; CDR3 DNA: TGCGCCAGCAGTGAGTCGTTATACACTGAAGCTTTCTTT; clone size: .; J gene: TRBJ1-1; D gene: .; V gene: TRBV10-1
CDR3 protein: CASRTGTGYEKLFF; CDR3 DNA: TGTGCCAGCAGGACCGGGACAGGGTATGAAAAACTGTTTTTT; clone size: .; J gene: TRBJ1-4; D gene: TRBD1; V gene: TRBV6-1
CDR3 protein: CASSPGTVGNLGDTEAFF; CDR3 DNA: TGTGCCAGCTCACCCGGGACTGTAGGAAATCTAGGGGACACTGAAGCTTTCTTT; clone size: .; J gene: TRBJ1-1; D gene: .; V gene: TRBV18
CDR3 protein: CASSLEASGEREQYF; CDR3 DNA: TGTGCCAGCAGCTTAGAGGCTAGCGGGGAACGAGAGCAGTACTTC; clone size: .; J gene: TRBJ2-7; D gene: TRBD2; V gene: TRBV7-2
CDR3 protein: CSVETGVGNTIYF; CDR3 DNA: TGCAGCGTTGAAACAGGGGTCGGAAACACCATATATTTT; clone size: few; J gene: TRBJ1-3; D gene: TRBD1; V gene: TRBV29-1
CDR3 protein: CASRQDRGREQPQHF; CDR3 DNA: TGTGCCAGCAGACAAGACAGGGGGCGGGAACAGCCCCAGCATTTT; clone size: .; J gene: TRBJ1-5; D gene: TRBD1; V gene: TRBV7-2
CDR3 protein: CASSTLTVPGTDTQYF; CDR3 DNA: TGTGCCAGTAGTACCCTGACAGTGCCGGGCACAGATACGCAGTATTTT; clone size: once; J gene: TRBJ2-3; D gene: .; V gene: TRBV19
CDR3 protein: CASSLSGGNSPLHF; CDR3 DNA: TGTGCCAGCAGCTTAAGTGGAGGCAATTCACCCCTCCACTTT; clone size: .; J gene: TRBJ1-6; D gene: .; V gene: TRBV7-9
CDR3 protein: CASSLDRSTEAFF; CDR3 DNA: TGTGCCAGCAGTTTGGACAGAAGCACTGAAGCTTTCTTT; clone size: .; J gene: TRBJ1-1; D gene: .; V gene: TRBV7-9
CDR3 protein: CSVDDRTHTGELFF; CDR3 DNA: TGCAGCGTTGATGACAGGACGCACACCGGGGAGCTGTTTTTT; clone size: .; J gene: TRBJ2-2; D gene: .; V gene: TRBV29-1
CDR3 protein: CASSPNPLATSGGADTQYF; CDR3 DNA: TGTGCCAGCAGCCCGAACCCACTTGCCACTAGCGGGGGTGCAGATACGCAGTATTTT; clone size: .; J gene: TRBJ2-3; D gene: TRBD2; V gene: TRBV7-8
CDR3 protein: CASSYSGGAVDTQYF; CDR3 DNA: TGTGCCAGCAGTTACAGCGGGGGGGCGGTAGATACGCAGTATTTT; clone size: .; J gene: TRBJ2-3; D gene: TRBD2; V gene: TRBV6-6
CDR3 protein: CASSSIDRAADTQYF; CDR3 DNA: TGTGCCAGCAGCTCAATAGACAGGGCGGCAGATACGCAGTATTTT; clone size: few; J gene: TRBJ2-3; D gene: TRBD1; V gene: TRBV7-3
CDR3 protein: CASSENRAEAFF; CDR3 DNA: TGTGCCAGCAGCGAAAATCGCGCTGAAGCTTTCTTT; clone size: .; J gene: TRBJ1-1; D gene: .; V gene: TRBV7-9
CDR3 protein: CATKTGYGTDTQYF; CDR3 DNA: TGTGCCACTAAGACAGGGTACGGGACAGATACGCAGTATTTT; clone size: .; J gene: TRBJ2-3; D gene: TRBD1; V gene: TRBV2
CDR3 protein: CASSSLEGDYRTNEKLFF; CDR3 DNA: TGCGCCAGCAGCTCCTTAGAGGGGGATTACCGTACTAATGAAAAACTGTTTTTT; clone size: once; J gene: TRBJ1-4; D gene: .; V gene: TRBV5-1
CDR3 protein: CASSSRTQGNYGYTF; CDR3 DNA: TGTGCCAGCAGCTCAAGGACCCAGGGAAACTATGGCTACACCTTC; clone size: .; J gene: TRBJ1-2; D gene: .; V gene: TRBV5-4
CDR3 protein: CSAWLNEKLFF; CDR3 DNA: TGCAGTGCTTGGCTTAATGAAAAACTGTTTTTT; clone size: many; J gene: TRBJ1-4; D gene: .; V gene: TRBV20-1
CDR3 protein: CASSRRGQDVSNTGELFF; CDR3 DNA: TGCGCCAGCAGCCGCCGTGGACAGGACGTTTCGAACACCGGGGAGCTGTTTTTT; clone size: .; J gene: TRBJ2-2; D gene: TRBD1; V gene: TRBV4-1
CDR3 protein: CASMLAGTRQNNEQFF; CDR3 DNA: TGTGCCAGCATGTTAGCAGGGACTAGACAAAACAATGAGCAGTTCTTC; clone size: few; J gene: TRBJ2-1; D gene: TRBD2; V gene: TRBV5-4
CDR3 protein: CASSTGGTSAGELFF; CDR3 DNA: TGCGCCAGCAGCACTGGAGGGACTAGCGCCGGGGAGCTGTTTTTT; clone size: .; J gene: TRBJ2-2; D gene: TRBD2; V gene: TRBV5-1
CDR3 protein: CASIRGQGPTEAFF; CDR3 DNA: TGCGCCAGCATCCGAGGACAGGGGCCCACTGAAGCTTTCTTT; clone size: .; J gene: TRBJ1-1; D gene: TRBD1; V gene: TRBV10-2
CDR3 protein: CASSLVGTGYSPLHF; CDR3 DNA: TGTGCCAGCAGCTTAGTCGGGACAGGGTATTCACCCCTCCACTTT; clone size: once; J gene: TRBJ1-6; D gene: TRBD1; V gene: TRBV7-9
CDR3 protein: CAWSRGQGASTEAFF; CDR3 DNA: TGTGCCTGGAGTAGGGGACAGGGGGCGAGCACTGAAGCTTTCTTT; clone size: .; J gene: TRBJ1-1; D gene: TRBD1; V gene: TRBV30
CDR3 protein: CASSQDRSRLADPYEQYF; CDR3 DNA: TGTGCCAGCAGCCAAGATCGATCTAGACTAGCCGATCCCTACGAGCAGTACTTC; clone size: once; J gene: TRBJ2-7; D gene: TRBD2; V gene: TRBV4-2
CDR3 protein: CASSVDVGGPYEQYF; CDR3 DNA: TGTGCCAGCAGCGTAGACGTGGGGGGGCCATACGAGCAGTACTTC; clone size: few; J gene: TRBJ2-7; D gene: .; V gene: TRBV9
CDR3 protein: CASRDRGNNSPLHF; CDR3 DNA: TGTGCCAGCAGGGACAGGGGGAATAATTCACCCCTCCACTTT; clone size: .; J gene: TRBJ1-6; D gene: TRBD1; V gene: TRBV2
CDR3 protein: CASSANQETQYF; CDR3 DNA: TGTGCCAGCAGCGCTAACCAAGAGACCCAGTACTTC; clone size: .; J gene: TRBJ2-5; D gene: .; V gene: TRBV2
CDR3 protein: CASSSQGTYEQYF; CDR3 DNA: TGTGCCAGCAGCTCACAGGGAACCTACGAGCAGTACTTC; clone size: .; J gene: TRBJ2-7; D gene: .; V gene: TRBV7-6
CDR3 protein: CASSDHPSAGANVLTF; CDR3 DNA: TGTGCCAGCAGTGATCATCCAAGCGCCGGGGCCAACGTCCTGACTTTC; clone size: .; J gene: TRBJ2-6; D gene: .; V gene: TRBV6-1
CDR3 protein: CASSLVRDGYTF; CDR3 DNA: TGTGCCAGCAGCTTGGTCAGGGATGGCTACACCTTC; clone size: .; J gene: TRBJ1-2; D gene: .; V gene: TRBV5-4
CDR3 protein: CASSVRGNNQPQHF; CDR3 DNA: TGTGCCAGCAGTGTGAGAGGAAACAATCAGCCCCAGCATTTT; clone size: .; J gene: TRBJ1-5; D gene: .; V gene: TRBV25-1